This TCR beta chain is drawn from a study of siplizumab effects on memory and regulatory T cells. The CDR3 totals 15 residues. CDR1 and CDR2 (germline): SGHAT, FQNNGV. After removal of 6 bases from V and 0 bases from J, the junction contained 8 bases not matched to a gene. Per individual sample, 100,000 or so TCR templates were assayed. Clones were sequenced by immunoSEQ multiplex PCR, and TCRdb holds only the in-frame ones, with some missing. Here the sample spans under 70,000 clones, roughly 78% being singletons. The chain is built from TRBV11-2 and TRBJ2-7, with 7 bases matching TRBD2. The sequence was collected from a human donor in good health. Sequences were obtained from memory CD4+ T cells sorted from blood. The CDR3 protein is CASRSMGGSSYEQYF. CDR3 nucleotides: TGTGCCAGCAGGTCAATGGGGGGGAGCTCCTACGAGCAGTACTTC.